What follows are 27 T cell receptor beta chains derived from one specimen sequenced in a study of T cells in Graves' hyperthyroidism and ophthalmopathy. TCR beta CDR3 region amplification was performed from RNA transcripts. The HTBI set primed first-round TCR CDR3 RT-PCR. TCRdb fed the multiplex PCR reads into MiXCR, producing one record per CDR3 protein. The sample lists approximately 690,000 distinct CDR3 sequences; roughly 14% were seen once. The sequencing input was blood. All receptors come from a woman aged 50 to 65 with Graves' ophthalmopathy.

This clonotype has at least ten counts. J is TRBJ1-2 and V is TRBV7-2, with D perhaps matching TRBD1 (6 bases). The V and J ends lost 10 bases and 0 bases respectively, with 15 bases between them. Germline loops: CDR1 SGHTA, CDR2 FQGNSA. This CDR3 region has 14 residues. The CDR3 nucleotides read TGTGCCAATTCCCCTGACAGGACTAACTATGGCTACACCTTC. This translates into CANSPDRTNYGYTF.

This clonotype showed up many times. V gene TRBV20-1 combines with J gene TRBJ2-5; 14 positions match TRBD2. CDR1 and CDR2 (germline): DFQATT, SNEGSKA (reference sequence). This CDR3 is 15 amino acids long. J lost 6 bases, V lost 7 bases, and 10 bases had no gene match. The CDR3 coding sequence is TGCAGTGTATGGGGGGGGACTAGCGGGAGAAAGACCCAGTACTTC. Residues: CSVWGGTSGRKTQYF.

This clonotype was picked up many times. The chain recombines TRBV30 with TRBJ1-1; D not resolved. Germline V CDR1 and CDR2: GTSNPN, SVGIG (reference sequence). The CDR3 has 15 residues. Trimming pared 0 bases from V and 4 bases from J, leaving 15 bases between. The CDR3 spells CAWSVRVSRSTEAFF. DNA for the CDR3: TGTGCCTGGAGTGTACGAGTGTCCAGAAGCACTGAAGCTTTCTTT.

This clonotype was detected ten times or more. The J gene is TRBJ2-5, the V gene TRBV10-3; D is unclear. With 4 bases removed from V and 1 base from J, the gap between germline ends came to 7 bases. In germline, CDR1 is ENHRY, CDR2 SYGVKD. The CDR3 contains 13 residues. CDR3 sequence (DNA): TGTGCCATCAGTGTCTGGTCCCAAGAGACCCAGTACTTC. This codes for CAISVWSQETQYF.

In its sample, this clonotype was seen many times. The CDR3 DNA is TGTGCCAGCAGCCGCAGGACAAACACCAACGGGGAGCTGTTTTTT. As protein: CASSRRTNTNGELFF. J is TRBJ2-2 and V is TRBV3-1, with TRBD1 as a possible D gene (5 bases). V was cut by 4 bases and J by 7 bases, with 16 bases left in between. The germline CDR1 and CDR2 sequences are LGHDT and YNNKEL (reference sequence). CDR3 length: 15 residues.

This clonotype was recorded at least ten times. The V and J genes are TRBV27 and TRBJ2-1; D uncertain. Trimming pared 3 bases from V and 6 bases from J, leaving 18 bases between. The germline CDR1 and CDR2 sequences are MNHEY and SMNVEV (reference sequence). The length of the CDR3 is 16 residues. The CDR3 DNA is TGTGCCAGCAGTTTTAGATTAGGTGCCGCCGGCAATGAGCAGTTCTTC. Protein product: CASSFRLGAAGNEQFF.

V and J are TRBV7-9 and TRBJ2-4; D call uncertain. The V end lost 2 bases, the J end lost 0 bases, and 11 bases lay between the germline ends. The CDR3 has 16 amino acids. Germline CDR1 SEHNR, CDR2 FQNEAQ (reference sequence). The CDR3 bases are TGTGCCAGCAGCTTACCCAGACTCATAGCCAAAAACATTCAGTACTTC. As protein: CASSLPRLIAKNIQYF.

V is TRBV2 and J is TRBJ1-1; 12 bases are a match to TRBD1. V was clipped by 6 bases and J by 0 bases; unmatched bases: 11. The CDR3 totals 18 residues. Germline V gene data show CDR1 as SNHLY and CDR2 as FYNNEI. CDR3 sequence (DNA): TGTGCCAGCAGCCTGACCGGGACAGGGGGCTCAATGAACACTGAAGCTTTCTTT. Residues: CASSLTGTGGSMNTEAFF.

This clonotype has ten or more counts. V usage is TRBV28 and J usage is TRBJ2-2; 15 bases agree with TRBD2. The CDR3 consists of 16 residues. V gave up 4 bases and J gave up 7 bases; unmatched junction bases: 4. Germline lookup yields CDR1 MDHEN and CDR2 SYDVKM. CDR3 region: CASSWTSGRAIGELFF. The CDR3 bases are TGTGCCAGCAGTTGGACTAGCGGGAGGGCCATCGGGGAGCTGTTTTTT.

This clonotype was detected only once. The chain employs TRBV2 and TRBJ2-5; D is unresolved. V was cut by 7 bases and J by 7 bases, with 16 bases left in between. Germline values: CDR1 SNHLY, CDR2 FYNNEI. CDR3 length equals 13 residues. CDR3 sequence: CASIPSGLWTQYF. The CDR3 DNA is TGTGCCAGCATTCCCTCGGGCCTCTGGACCCAGTACTTC.

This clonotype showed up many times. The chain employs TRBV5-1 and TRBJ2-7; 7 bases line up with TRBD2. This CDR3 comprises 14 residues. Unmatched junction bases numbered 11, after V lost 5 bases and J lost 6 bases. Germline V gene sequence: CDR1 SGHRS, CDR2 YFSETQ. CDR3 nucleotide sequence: TGCGCCAGCAGGATGAGCGGGGCAGCCCGCGAGCAGTACTTC. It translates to CASRMSGAAREQYF. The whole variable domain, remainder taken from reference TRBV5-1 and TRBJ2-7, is KAGVTQTPRYLIKTRGQQVTLSCSPISGHRSVSWYQQTPGQGLQFLFEYFSETQRNKGNFPGRFSGRQFSNSRSEMNVSTLELGDSALYLCASRMSGAAREQYFGPGTRLTVT.

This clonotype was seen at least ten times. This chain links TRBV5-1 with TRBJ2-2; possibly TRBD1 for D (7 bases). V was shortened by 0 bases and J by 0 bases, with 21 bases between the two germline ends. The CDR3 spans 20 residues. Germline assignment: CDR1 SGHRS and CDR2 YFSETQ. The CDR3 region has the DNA TGCGCCAGCAGCTTGGCAGGAGGGACAGCCAATATTCCGAACACCGGGGAGCTGTTTTTT. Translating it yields CASSLAGGTANIPNTGELFF.

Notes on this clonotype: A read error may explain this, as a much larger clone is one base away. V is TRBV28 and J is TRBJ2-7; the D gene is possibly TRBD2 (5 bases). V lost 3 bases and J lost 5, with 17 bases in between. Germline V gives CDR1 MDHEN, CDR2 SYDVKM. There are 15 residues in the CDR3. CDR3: CASSLGAGPLDEQYF. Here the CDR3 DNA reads TGTGCCAGCAGTTTGGGAGCTGGCCCCTTGGACGAGCAGTACTTC.

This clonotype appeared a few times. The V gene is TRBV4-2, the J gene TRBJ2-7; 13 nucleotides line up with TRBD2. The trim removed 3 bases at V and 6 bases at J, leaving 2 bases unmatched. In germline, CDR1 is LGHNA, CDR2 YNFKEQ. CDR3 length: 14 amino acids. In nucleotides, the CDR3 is TGTGCCAGCAGCCACCGGACTAGCGGGAGCGAGCAGTACTTC. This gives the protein CASSHRTSGSEQYF.

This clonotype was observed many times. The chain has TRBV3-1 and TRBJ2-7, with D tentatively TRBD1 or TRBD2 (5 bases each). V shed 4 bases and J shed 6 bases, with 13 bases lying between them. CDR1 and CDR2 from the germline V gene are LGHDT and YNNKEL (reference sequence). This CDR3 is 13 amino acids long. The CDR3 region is CASSPGTSGEQYF. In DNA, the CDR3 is TGTGCCAGCAGCCCAGGGACCTCGGGCGAGCAGTACTTC.

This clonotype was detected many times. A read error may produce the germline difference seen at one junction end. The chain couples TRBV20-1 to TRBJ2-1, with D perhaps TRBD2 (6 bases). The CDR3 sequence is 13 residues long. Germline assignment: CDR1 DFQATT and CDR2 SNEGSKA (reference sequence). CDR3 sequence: CSASRDSDNEQFF. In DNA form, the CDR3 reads TGCAGTGCTAGCCGGGACTCCGACAATGAGCAGTTCTTC.

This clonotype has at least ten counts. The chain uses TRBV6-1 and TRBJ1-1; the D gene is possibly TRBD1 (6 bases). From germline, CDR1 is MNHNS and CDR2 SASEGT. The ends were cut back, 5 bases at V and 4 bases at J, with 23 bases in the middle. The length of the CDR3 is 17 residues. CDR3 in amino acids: CASSHTGAGRGGTEAFF. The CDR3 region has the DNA TGTGCCAGCAGTCACACCGGGGCGGGGCGAGGGGGCACTGAAGCTTTCTTT.

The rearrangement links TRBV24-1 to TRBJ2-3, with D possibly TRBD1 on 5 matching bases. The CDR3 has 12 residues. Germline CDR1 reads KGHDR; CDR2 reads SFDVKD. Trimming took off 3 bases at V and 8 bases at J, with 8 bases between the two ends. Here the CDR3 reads CATSDPGFTQYF. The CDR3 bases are TGTGCCACCAGTGATCCAGGGTTTACGCAGTATTTT.

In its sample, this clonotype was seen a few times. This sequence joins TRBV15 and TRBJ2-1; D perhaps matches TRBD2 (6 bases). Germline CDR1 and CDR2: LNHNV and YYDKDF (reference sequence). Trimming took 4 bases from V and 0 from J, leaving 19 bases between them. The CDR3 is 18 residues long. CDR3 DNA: TGTGCCACCAGCAATAAACTGGGACTTCAGAGCTCCTACAATGAGCAGTTCTTC. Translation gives CATSNKLGLQSSYNEQFF. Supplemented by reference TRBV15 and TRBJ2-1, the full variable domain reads DAMVIQNPRYQVTQFGKPVTLSCSQTLNHNVMYWYQQKSSQAPKLLFHYYDKDFNNEADTPDNFQSRRPNTSFCFLDIRSPGLGDTAMYLCATSNKLGLQSSYNEQFFGPGTRLTVL.

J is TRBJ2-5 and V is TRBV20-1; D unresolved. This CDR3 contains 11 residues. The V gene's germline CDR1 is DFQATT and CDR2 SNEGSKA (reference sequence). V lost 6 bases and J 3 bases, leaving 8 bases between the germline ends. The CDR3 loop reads CSARWEETQYF. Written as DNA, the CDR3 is TGCAGTGCCCGATGGGAAGAGACCCAGTACTTC.

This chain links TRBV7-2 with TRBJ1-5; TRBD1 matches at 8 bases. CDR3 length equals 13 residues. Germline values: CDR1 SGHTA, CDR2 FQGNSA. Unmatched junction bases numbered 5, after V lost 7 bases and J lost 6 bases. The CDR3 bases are TGTGCCAGCACCCTACAGGGGGGTCAGCCCCAGCATTTT. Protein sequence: CASTLQGGQPQHF.

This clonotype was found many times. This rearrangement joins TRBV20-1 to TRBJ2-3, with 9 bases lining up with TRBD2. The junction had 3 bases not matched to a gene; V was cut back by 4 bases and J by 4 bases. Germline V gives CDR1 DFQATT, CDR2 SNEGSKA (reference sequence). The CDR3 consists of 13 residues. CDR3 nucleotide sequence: TGCAGTGCTATAGCGGGAGTGGCAGATACGCAGTATTTT. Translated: CSAIAGVADTQYF.

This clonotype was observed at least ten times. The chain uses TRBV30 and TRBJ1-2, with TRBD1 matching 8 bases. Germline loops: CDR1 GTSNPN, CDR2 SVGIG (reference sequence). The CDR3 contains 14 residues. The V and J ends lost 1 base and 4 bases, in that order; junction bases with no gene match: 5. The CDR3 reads CAWSGRTGFYGYTF. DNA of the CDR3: TGTGCCTGGAGTGGCCGGACAGGGTTCTATGGCTACACCTTC.

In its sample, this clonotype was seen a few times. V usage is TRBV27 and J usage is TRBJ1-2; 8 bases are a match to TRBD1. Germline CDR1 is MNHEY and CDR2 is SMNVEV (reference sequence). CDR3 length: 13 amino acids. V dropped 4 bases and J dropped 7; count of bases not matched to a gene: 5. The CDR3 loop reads CASSWGTGGGYTF. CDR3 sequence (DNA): TGTGCCAGCAGTTGGGGGACAGGCGGTGGCTACACCTTC.

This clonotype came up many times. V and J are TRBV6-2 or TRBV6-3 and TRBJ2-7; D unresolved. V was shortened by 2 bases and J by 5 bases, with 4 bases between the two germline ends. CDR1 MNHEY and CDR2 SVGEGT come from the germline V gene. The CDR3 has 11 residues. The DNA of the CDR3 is TGTGCCAGCAGTTACCCAAACGAGCAGTACTTC. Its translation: CASSYPNEQYF.

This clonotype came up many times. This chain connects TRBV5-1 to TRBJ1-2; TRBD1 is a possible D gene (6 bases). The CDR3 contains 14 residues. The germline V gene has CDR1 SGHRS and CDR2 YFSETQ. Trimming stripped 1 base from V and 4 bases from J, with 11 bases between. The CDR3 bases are TGCGCCAGCAGCTTGACGGGGGCAAGCTATGGCTACACCTTC. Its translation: CASSLTGASYGYTF.

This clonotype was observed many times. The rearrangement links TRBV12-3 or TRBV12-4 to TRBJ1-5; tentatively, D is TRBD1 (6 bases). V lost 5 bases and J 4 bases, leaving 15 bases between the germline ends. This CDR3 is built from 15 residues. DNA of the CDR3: TGTGCCAGCAGTAACCGGGACAATTTAAATCAGCCCCAGCATTTT. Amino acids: CASSNRDNLNQPQHF.